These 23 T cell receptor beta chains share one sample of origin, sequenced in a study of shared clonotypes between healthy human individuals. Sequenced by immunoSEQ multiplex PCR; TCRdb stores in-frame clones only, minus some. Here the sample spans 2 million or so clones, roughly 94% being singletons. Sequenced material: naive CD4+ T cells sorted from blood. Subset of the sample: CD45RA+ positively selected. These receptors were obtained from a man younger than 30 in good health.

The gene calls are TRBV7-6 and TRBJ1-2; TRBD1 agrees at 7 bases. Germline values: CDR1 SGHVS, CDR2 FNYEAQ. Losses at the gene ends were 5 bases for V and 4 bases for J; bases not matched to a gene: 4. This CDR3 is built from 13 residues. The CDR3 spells CASSPGQPYGYTF. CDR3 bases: TGTGCCAGCAGCCCGGGACAGCCCTATGGCTACACCTTC.

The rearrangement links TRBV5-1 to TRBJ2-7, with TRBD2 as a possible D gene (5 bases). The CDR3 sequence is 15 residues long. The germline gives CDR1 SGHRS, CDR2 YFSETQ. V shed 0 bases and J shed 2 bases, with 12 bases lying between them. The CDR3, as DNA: TGCGCCAGCAGCTTGGCCGTGGGAGTTCCCTACGAGCAGTACTTC. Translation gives CASSLAVGVPYEQYF.

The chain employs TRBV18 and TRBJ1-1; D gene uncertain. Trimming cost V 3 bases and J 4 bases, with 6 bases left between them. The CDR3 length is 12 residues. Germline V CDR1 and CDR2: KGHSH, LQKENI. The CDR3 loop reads CASSPEGTEAFF. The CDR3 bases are TGTGCCAGCTCACCGGAGGGCACTGAAGCTTTCTTT.

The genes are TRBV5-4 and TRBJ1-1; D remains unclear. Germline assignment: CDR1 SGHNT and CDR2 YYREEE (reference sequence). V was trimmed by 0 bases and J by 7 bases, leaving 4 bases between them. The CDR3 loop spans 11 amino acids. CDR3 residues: CASSLGSEAFF. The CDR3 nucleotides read TGTGCCAGCAGCTTGGGCAGTGAAGCTTTCTTT.

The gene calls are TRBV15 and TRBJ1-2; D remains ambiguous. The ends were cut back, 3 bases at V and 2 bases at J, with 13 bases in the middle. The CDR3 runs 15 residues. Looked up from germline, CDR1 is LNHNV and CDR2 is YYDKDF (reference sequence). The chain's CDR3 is CATSSGPSNNYGYTF. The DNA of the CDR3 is TGTGCCACCAGCAGTGGCCCCAGTAACAACTATGGCTACACCTTC.

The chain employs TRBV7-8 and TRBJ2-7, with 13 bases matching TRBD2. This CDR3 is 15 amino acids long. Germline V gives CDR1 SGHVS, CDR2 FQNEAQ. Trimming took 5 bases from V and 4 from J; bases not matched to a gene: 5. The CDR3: CASSTWTSGSYEQYF. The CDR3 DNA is TGTGCCAGCAGCACCTGGACTAGCGGGAGTTACGAGCAGTACTTC. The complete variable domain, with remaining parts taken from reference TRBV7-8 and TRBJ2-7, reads GAGVSQSPRYKVAKRGQDVALRCDPISGHVSLFWYQQALGQGPEFLTYFQNEAQLDKSGLPSDRFFAERPEGSVSTLKIQRTQQEDSAVYLCASSTWTSGSYEQYFGPGTRLTVT.

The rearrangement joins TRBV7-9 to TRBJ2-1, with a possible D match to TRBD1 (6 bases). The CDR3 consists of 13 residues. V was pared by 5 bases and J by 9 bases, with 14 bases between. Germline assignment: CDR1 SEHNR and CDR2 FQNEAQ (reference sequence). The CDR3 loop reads CASSPLGAGEQFF. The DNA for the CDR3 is TGTGCCAGCAGCCCTTTGGGGGCAGGTGAGCAGTTCTTC. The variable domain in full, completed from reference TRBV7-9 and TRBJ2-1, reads DTGVSQNPRHKITKRGQNVTFRCDPISEHNRLYWYRQTLGQGPEFLTYFQNEAQLEKSRLLSDRFSAERPKGSFSTLEIQRTEQGDSAMYLCASSPLGAGEQFFGPGTRLTVL.

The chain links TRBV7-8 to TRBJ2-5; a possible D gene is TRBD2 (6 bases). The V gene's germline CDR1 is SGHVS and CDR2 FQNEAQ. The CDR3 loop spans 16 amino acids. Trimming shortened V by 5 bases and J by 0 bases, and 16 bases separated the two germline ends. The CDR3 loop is CASSGRGGGDQETQYF. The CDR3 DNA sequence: TGTGCCAGCAGCGGCCGCGGTGGAGGGGACCAAGAGACCCAGTACTTC. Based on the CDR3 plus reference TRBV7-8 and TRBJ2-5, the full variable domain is GAGVSQSPRYKVAKRGQDVALRCDPISGHVSLFWYQQALGQGPEFLTYFQNEAQLDKSGLPSDRFFAERPEGSVSTLKIQRTQQEDSAVYLCASSGRGGGDQETQYFGPGTRLLVL.

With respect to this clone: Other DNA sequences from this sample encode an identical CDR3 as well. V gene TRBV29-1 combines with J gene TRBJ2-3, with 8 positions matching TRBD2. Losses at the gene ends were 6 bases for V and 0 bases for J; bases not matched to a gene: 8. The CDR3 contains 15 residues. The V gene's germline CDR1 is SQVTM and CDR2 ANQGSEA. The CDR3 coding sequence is TGCAGCGTACGGGGAGCGGGGGCCAGCACAGATACGCAGTATTTT. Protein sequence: CSVRGAGASTDTQYF.

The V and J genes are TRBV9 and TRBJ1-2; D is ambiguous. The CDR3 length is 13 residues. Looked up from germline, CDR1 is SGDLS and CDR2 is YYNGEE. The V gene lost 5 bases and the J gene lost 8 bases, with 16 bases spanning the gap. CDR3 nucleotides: TGTGCCAGCAGGAACGACGGTAGTGGAGGCTACACCTTC. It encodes CASRNDGSGGYTF.

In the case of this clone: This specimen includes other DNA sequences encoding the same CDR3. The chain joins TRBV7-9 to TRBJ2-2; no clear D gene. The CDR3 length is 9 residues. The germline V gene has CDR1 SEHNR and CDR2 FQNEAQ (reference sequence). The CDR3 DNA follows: TGTGCTACGACCGGGGAGCTGTTTTTT. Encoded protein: CATTGELFF.

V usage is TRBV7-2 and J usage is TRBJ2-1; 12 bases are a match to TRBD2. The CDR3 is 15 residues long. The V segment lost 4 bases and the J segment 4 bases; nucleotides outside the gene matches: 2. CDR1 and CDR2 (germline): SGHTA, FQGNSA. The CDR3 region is CASSWTSGAYNEQFF. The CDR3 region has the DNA TGTGCCAGCAGCTGGACTAGCGGGGCGTACAATGAGCAGTTCTTC. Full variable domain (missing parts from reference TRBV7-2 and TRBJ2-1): GAGVSQSPSNKVTEKGKDVELRCDPISGHTALYWYRQSLGQGLEFLIYFQGNSAPDKSGLPSDRFSAERTGGSVSTLTIQRTQQEDSAVYLCASSWTSGAYNEQFFGPGTRLTVL.

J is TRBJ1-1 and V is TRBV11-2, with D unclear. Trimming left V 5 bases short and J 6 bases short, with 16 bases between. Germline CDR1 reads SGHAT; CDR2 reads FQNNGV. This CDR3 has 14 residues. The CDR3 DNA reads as TGTGCCAGCAGCGCCGCCCCGGGCGGGGCTGAAGCTTTCTTT. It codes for CASSAAPGGAEAFF.

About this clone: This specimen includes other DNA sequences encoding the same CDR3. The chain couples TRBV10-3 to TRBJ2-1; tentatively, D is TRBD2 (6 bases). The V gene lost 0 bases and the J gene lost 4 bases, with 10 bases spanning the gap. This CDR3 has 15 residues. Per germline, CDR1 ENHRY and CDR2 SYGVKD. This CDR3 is CAISESREAYNEQFF. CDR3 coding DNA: TGTGCCATCAGTGAGTCGAGGGAGGCATACAATGAGCAGTTCTTC.

DNA for the CDR3: TGTGCCAGCAGCCACCCGACGGCTTCGGGGGGCTACACCTTC. It yields the protein CASSHPTASGGYTF. The chain combines TRBV7-2 with TRBJ1-2; D is undetermined. From germline, CDR1 is SGHTA and CDR2 FQGNSA. The V end was cut by 5 bases, the J end by 8 bases, with 18 bases between. The CDR3 spans 14 residues.

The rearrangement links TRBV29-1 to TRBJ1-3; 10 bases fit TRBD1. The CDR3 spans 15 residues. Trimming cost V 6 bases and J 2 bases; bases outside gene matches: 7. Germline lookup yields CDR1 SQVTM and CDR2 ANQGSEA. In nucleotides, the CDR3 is TGCAGCGTAATAAGCGACAGGGGGCCTGGAAACACCATATATTTT. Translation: CSVISDRGPGNTIYF.

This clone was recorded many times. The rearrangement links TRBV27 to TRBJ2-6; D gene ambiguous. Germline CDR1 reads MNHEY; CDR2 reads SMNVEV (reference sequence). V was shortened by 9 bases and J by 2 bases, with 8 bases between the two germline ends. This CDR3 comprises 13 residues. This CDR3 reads CASRMTGANVLTF. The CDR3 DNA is TGTGCCAGTAGGATGACTGGGGCCAACGTCCTGACTTTC.

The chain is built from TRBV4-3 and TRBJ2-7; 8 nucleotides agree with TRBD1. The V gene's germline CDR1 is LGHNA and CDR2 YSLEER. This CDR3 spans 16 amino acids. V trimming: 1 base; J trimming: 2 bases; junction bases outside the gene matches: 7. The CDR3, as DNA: TGCGCCAGCAGCCAAGGGGGAACAGGGGGAACCTACGAGCAGTACTTC. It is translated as CASSQGGTGGTYEQYF.

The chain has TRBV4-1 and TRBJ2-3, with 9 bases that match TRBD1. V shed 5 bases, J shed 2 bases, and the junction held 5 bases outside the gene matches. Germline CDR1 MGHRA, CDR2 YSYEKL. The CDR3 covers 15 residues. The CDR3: CASSLQGAFTDTQYF. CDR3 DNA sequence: TGCGCCAGCAGCTTACAGGGGGCCTTCACAGATACGCAGTATTTT.

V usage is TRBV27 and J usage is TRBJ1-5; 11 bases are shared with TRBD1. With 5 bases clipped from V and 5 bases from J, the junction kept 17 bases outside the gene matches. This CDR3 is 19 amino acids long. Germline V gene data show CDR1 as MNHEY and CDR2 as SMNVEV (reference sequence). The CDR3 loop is CASSPFRDRGIMGYQPQHF. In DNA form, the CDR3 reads TGTGCCAGCAGTCCCTTCCGGGACAGGGGGATAATGGGTTATCAGCCCCAGCATTTT.

CDR3 amino acids: CASSSSPGTGTYEQYF. DNA of the CDR3: TGTGCCAGCAGCTCCTCCCCCGGGACAGGGACCTACGAGCAGTACTTC. The chain has TRBV7-2 and TRBJ2-7; 9 bases are a match to TRBD1. V shed 4 bases, J shed 2 bases, and the junction held 9 bases outside the gene matches. Per germline, CDR1 SGHTA and CDR2 FQGNSA. The CDR3 contains 16 residues.

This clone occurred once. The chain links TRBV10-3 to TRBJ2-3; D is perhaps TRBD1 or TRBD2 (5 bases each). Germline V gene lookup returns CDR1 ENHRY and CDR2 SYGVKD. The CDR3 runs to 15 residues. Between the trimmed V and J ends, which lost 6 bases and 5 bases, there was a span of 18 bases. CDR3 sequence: CAIRDRDGSGDTQYF. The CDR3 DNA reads TGTGCCATCAGAGACCGGGACGGATCAGGAGATACGCAGTATTTT.

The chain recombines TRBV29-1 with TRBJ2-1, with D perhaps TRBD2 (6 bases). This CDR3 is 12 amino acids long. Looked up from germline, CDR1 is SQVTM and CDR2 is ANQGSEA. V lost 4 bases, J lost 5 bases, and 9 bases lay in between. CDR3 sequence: CSVGRGHNEQFF. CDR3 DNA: TGCAGCGTTGGGCGGGGACACAATGAGCAGTTCTTC.